These 5 T cell receptor beta chains came from one sample sequenced in a study of blood T cell repertoires in COVID-19. Here immunoSEQ multiplex PCR was the method, and the copy in TCRdb shows in-frame clones only, minus some. The sample contains 110,000 or so clones, roughly 84% of which appear only once. Sequenced: peripheral blood. Source of these receptors: a woman in her thirties or forties with acute or convalescent COVID-19.

This sequence joins TRBV29-1 and TRBJ2-2; the match to TRBD2 covers 7 bases. J lost 4 bases, V lost 1 base, and 3 bases had no gene match. Looked up from germline, CDR1 is SQVTM and CDR2 is ANQGSEA. The CDR3 is 14 residues long. The CDR3 spells CSVEGDYPTGELFF. Here the CDR3 DNA reads TGCAGCGTTGAAGGGGACTACCCCACCGGGGAGCTGTTTTTT.

This clone appeared once. The rearrangement joins TRBV30 to TRBJ1-4; D is possibly TRBD1 (5 bases). The CDR3 consists of 15 residues. Germline CDR1 is GTSNPN and CDR2 is SVGIG (reference sequence). V lost 0 bases and J 7 bases, leaving 15 bases between the germline ends. CDR3: CAWSVSLGQGEKLFF. The CDR3 region has the DNA TGTGCCTGGAGTGTATCGCTGGGTCAGGGTGAAAAACTGTTTTTT.

The genes are TRBV9 and TRBJ1-3; weak D call: TRBD1 (6 bases). The V end was cut by 3 bases, the J end by 1 base, with 17 bases between. Germline values: CDR1 SGDLS, CDR2 YYNGEE. The CDR3 contains 17 residues. The chain's CDR3 is CASSGSRGSESGNTIYF. The CDR3 DNA is TGTGCCAGCAGCGGCAGCAGGGGATCAGAGTCTGGAAACACCATATATTTT. Full variable domain (missing parts from reference TRBV9 and TRBJ1-3): DSGVTQTPKHLITATGQRVTLRCSPRSGDLSVYWYQQSLDQGLQFLIQYYNGEERAKGNILERFSAQQFPDLHSELNLSSLELGDSALYFCASSGSRGSESGNTIYFGEGSWLTVV.

The V gene is TRBV4-1, the J gene TRBJ1-4, with D unresolved. Germline V gives CDR1 MGHRA, CDR2 YSYEKL. Deletions cut 1 base from V and 2 bases from J, with 8 bases between. The CDR3 totals 15 residues. DNA for the CDR3: TGCGCCAGCAGCCAAGGAGTGCTCACTAATGAAAAACTGTTTTTT. Its protein is CASSQGVLTNEKLFF.

V and J are TRBV15 and TRBJ2-2, with D perhaps TRBD1 (6 bases). The germline V and J ends were trimmed by 1 base and 3 bases, with 9 bases remaining between them. The CDR3 contains 15 residues. In germline, CDR1 is LNHNV, CDR2 YYDKDF (reference sequence). Written as DNA, the CDR3 is TGTGCCACCAGCAGAGGAGGGGGACACACCGGGGAGCTGTTTTTT. This gives the protein CATSRGGGHTGELFF.